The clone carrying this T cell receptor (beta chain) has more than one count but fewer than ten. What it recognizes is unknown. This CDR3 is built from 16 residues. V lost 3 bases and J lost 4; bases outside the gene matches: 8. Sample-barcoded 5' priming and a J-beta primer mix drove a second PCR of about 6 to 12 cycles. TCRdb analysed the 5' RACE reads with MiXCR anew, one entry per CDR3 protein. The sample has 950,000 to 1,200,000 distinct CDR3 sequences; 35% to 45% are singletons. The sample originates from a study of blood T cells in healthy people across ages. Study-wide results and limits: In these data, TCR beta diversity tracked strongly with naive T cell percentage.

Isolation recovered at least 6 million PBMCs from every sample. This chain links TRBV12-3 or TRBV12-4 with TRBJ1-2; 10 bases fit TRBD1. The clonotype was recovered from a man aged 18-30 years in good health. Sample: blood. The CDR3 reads CASSFAGTGDTYGYTF. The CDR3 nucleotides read TGTGCCAGCAGTTTCGCAGGGACAGGGGATACCTATGGCTACACCTTC.